This T cell receptor beta chain was profiled in a study of T-cell memory formation after mild COVID-19. In its sample, this clonotype was seen a few times. TCRdb redid the calling of the 5' RACE reads with MiXCR, one entry per CDR3 protein. The data show 300,000 to 400,000 distinct CDR3 sequences, 21% seen once. Sequenced: PBMCs or a T cell subset sorted from them (not recorded which). The clonotype comes from an adult woman who had mild COVID-19 (a few samples of this study predate the infection). Cell type and time point are not known.

The CDR3 sequence: CASSVVPAAGSTDTQYF. In nucleotides, the CDR3 is TGTGCCAGCAGCGTAGTGCCAGCAGCTGGAAGCACAGATACGCAGTATTTT. The rearrangement joins TRBV9 to TRBJ2-3; no definite D call. The germline V gene encodes CDR1 SGDLS and CDR2 YYNGEE. Trimming removed 0 bases from V and 0 bases from J, with 14 bases in between. The CDR3 has 17 residues.